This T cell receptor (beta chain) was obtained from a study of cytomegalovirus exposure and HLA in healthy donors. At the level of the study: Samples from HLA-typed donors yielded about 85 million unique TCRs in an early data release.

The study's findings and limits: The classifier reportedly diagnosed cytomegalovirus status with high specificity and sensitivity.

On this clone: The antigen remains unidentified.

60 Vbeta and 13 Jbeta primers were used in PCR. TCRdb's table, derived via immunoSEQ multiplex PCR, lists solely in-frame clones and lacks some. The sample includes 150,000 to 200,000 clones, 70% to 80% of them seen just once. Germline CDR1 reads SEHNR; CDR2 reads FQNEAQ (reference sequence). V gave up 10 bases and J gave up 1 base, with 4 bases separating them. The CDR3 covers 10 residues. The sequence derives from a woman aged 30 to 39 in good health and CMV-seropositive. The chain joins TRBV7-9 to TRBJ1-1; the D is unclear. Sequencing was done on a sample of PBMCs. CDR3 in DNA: TGTGCCACGGGGAACACTGAAGCTTTCTTT. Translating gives CATGNTEAFF.